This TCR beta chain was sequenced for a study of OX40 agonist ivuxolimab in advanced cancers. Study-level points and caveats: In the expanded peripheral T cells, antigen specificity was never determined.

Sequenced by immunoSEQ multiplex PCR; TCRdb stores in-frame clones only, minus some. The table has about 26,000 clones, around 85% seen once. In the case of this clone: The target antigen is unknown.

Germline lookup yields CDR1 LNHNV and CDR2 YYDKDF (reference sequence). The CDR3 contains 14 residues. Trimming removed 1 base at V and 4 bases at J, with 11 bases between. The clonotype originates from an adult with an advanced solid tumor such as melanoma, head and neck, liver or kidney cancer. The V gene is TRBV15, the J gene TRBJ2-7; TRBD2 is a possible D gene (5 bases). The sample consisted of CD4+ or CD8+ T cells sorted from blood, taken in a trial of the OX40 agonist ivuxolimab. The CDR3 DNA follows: TGTGCCACCAGCAGAGGTTCTAGCAGATACGAGCAGTACTTC. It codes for CATSRGSSRYEQYF.